The rows below give T cell receptor beta chains drawn from one sample of a study of shared clonotypes between healthy human individuals. This table comes from immunoSEQ multiplex PCR, and its TCRdb copy is limited to in-frame clones, with some not included. The repertoire holds 1.5 million to 2.5 million clones, approximately 94% seen once, with 1.2% in the top ten. Input material: naive CD8+ T cells sorted from blood. These receptors came from a man aged 18-30 years in good health. CDR3s include the opening cysteine and the closing phenylalanine or tryptophan. A D gene is named only where the DNA matches it firmly. Clone size is not always given. Where it is, it says once, few, many or a class for expanded clones.

size,J,V,D,CDR3,DNA
-,TRBJ2-7,TRBV7-9,-,CASSLVGTLNYEQYF,TGTGCCAGCAGCTTAGTGGGGACCCTAAACTACGAGCAGTACTTC
-,TRBJ1-6,TRBV5-1,-,CASRPAGIGDSYNSPLHF,TGCGCCAGCAGACCTGCGGGGATTGGTGACTCCTATAATTCACCCCTCCACTTT
-,TRBJ1-4,TRBV6-1,TRBD1,CASRTGGRSEKLFF,TGTGCCAGCAGGACAGGGGGCAGGAGTGAAAAACTGTTTTTT
once,TRBJ2-3,TRBV5-4,-,CASSPRAGGTDTQYF,TGTGCCAGCAGCCCGAGGGCGGGTGGCACAGATACGCAGTATTTT
-,TRBJ1-5,TRBV5-6,-,CASSLAGAGDQPQHF,TGTGCCAGCAGCTTGGCCGGGGCGGGGGATCAGCCCCAGCATTTT
-,TRBJ1-3,TRBV9,-,CASSVEDSGNTIYF,TGTGCCAGCAGCGTAGAGGACTCTGGAAACACCATATATTTT
-,TRBJ2-3,TRBV6-5,TRBD1,CASSYGQGTDTQYF,TGTGCCAGCAGTTACGGACAGGGAACAGATACGCAGTATTTT
-,TRBJ2-1,TRBV13,TRBD1,CASSDTLTGGNEQFF,TGTGCCAGCAGCGACACACTAACAGGGGGCAATGAGCAGTTCTTC
-,TRBJ2-7,TRBV27,-,CASSLYRTAIPYEQYF,TGTGCCAGCAGTTTATACCGGACAGCCATACCCTACGAGCAGTACTTC
-,TRBJ1-2,TRBV6-1,-,CASTRLGSNYGYTF,TGTGCCAGCACCCGGCTGGGCTCCAACTATGGCTACACCTTC
-,TRBJ1-1,TRBV7-9,-,CASSQRDLNTEAFF,TGTGCCAGCAGCCAACGGGACCTGAACACTGAAGCTTTCTTT
-,TRBJ2-6,TRBV4-3,TRBD1,CASSRTGTGISGANVLTF,TGCGCCAGCAGCCGTACCGGGACAGGGATCTCTGGGGCCAACGTCCTGACTTTC
-,TRBJ2-2,TRBV12-5,-,CASGWRQEGTGELFF,TGTGCTAGTGGTTGGCGCCAGGAGGGGACCGGGGAGCTGTTTTTT
-,TRBJ2-3,TRBV4-2,-,CASSQAQGPYTDTQYF,TGTGCCAGCAGCCAGGCCCAGGGACCGTACACAGATACGCAGTATTTT
-,TRBJ2-7,TRBV27,TRBD1,CASSASTGGVDEQYF,TGTGCCAGCAGTGCCTCGACAGGGGGAGTGGACGAGCAGTACTTC
-,TRBJ1-5,TRBV2,TRBD1,CASSAGQGYQPQHF,TGTGCCAGCAGTGCGGGACAGGGTTATCAGCCCCAGCATTTT
-,TRBJ2-2,TRBV4-3,TRBD1,CASSQVPGGAGGELFF,TGCGCCAGCAGCCAAGTCCCAGGGGGCGCTGGCGGGGAGCTGTTTTTT
-,TRBJ1-2,TRBV30,TRBD1,CAWFPWEGANNGYTF,TGTGCCTGGTTCCCCTGGGAGGGGGCGAATAATGGCTACACCTTC
-,TRBJ1-5,TRBV2,-,CASSAAGFEPQHF,TGTGCCAGCAGTGCCGCCGGGTTTGAGCCCCAGCATTTT
-,TRBJ2-7,TRBV6-1,-,CASSDYGGPYEQYF,TGTGCCAGCAGTGATTACGGTGGACCCTACGAGCAGTACTTC
-,TRBJ2-5,TRBV7-8,TRBD2,CASSAGLAEETQYF,TGTGCCAGCAGCGCGGGACTAGCGGAAGAGACCCAGTACTTC
-,TRBJ1-5,TRBV5-5,-,CASSWTADQPQHF,TGTGCCAGCAGCTGGACAGCCGATCAGCCCCAGCATTTT
-,TRBJ2-2,TRBV5-4,-,CASSFRGGTGELFF,TGTGCCAGCAGCTTCAGGGGTGGGACCGGGGAGCTGTTTTTT
-,TRBJ1-1,TRBV5-1,-,CASSLVGGWTEAFF,TGCGCCAGCAGCTTGGTTGGGGGTTGGACTGAAGCTTTCTTT
-,TRBJ2-1,TRBV7-9,-,CASSSYEGSSYNEQFF,TGTGCCAGCAGCTCATACGAGGGGAGCTCCTACAATGAGCAGTTCTTC
-,TRBJ2-3,TRBV28,-,CASSHFSVSTDTQYF,TGTGCCAGCAGTCACTTTAGCGTTAGCACAGATACGCAGTATTTT
-,TRBJ2-1,TRBV30,-,CAWSVLRPPAYNEQFF,TGTGCCTGGAGTGTACTGCGTCCGCCAGCCTACAATGAGCAGTTCTTC
-,TRBJ2-7,TRBV7-8,-,CASSFNRDYEQYF,TGTGCCAGCAGCTTTAACAGGGACTACGAGCAGTACTTC
-,TRBJ1-4,TRBV27,TRBD1,CASSLLLGQGAEKLFF,TGTGCCAGCAGTCTACTCCTGGGACAGGGAGCTGAAAAACTGTTTTTT
-,TRBJ2-1,TRBV20-1,-,CSALSNEQFF,TGCAGTGCGCTTTCTAATGAGCAGTTCTTC
-,TRBJ2-5,TRBV11-2,-,CASSLDPRAEETQYF,TGTGCCAGCAGCTTAGATCCCCGAGCGGAAGAGACCCAGTACTTC
-,TRBJ2-1,TRBV11-2,-,CASSSTGSEGNEQFF,TGTGCCAGCAGCTCGACCGGGTCTGAGGGGAATGAGCAGTTCTTC
-,TRBJ1-2,TRBV7-6,-,CASSPNPGGGYTF,TGTGCCAGCAGCCCGAACCCCGGGGGCGGCTACACCTTC
-,TRBJ1-1,TRBV6-5,-,CASSYSGRPNTEAFF,TGTGCCAGCAGTTACTCGGGACGTCCGAACACTGAAGCTTTCTTT
-,TRBJ1-1,TRBV19,-,CASSIDVNTEAFF,TGTGCCAGTAGTATAGATGTCAACACTGAAGCTTTCTTT
-,TRBJ2-1,TRBV2,-,CASSGPGADVLEQFF,TGTGCCAGCAGTGGACCGGGGGCGGACGTACTTGAGCAGTTCTTC
-,TRBJ2-2,TRBV7-8,-,CASSLVSRFSGELFF,TGTGCCAGCAGCTTAGTTTCAAGGTTCTCCGGGGAGCTGTTTTTT
-,TRBJ1-1,TRBV5-1,-,CASSLALNGMNTEAFF,TGCGCCAGCAGCTTGGCCTTAAACGGAATGAACACTGAAGCTTTCTTT
-,TRBJ1-1,TRBV6-5,TRBD1,CASSLQGSLNTEAFF,TGTGCCAGCAGCTTACAGGGGAGTTTGAACACTGAAGCTTTCTTT
-,TRBJ2-3,TRBV27,-,CASSPQPGSADTQYF,TGTGCCAGCAGTCCCCAGCCAGGGAGCGCAGATACGCAGTATTTT
-,TRBJ2-7,TRBV5-1,-,CASSLAGIGLIDEQYF,TGCGCCAGCAGCTTGGCAGGGATCGGTTTGATCGACGAGCAGTACTTC